Below, 4 T cell receptor beta chains from the same sample are listed, as sequenced in a study of blood T cell repertoires in COVID-19 (dated by TCRdb to the early 2020s). The library was produced with the immunoSEQ multiplex PCR assay. Held by TCRdb, this immuneACCESS table contains in-frame sequences only and omits some clones. Under half of the omission traces to an unresolved V gene where checked; the cause of the rest is unknown. This sample has 200,000 to 250,000 clones in its table, and 88% of those were observed once. In total, the top ten clones hold just over 2.5% of the sample. Sequences were obtained from PBMCs or T cells enriched from blood (not recorded which). Every receptor here comes from a woman younger than 45 who had recovered from COVID-19.

The table lists this clone with a few counts. The genes are TRBV9 and TRBJ2-1, with TRBD2 identical over 10 bases. J gave up 7 bases and V 4 bases, and 8 bases lay outside the gene matches. Germline-derived CDR1 and CDR2 are SGDLS and YYNGEE. This CDR3 is built from 15 residues. CDR3 sequence: CASSPSGSGGNEQFF. The CDR3 coding sequence is TGTGCCAGCAGCCCCTCGGGTAGCGGGGGGAATGAGCAGTTCTTC.

For the CDR3, the DNA is TGTGCCAGCAGCCAAGGGACAGGCCTTTCACCCCTCCACTTT. Translating it yields CASSQGTGLSPLHF. The V call is TRBV3-1 (or the pseudogene TRBV3-2), the J call TRBJ1-6, with 7 bases identical to TRBD1. The CDR3 has 14 amino acids. V shed 1 base, J shed 9 bases, and the junction held 3 bases outside the gene matches. CDR1 and CDR2 from the germline V gene are LGHDT and YNNKEL (reference sequence).

The DNA for the CDR3 is TGTGCCAGCAGCTTAGCTGGGACAGTATCTGGAAACACCATATATTTT. This gives the protein CASSLAGTVSGNTIYF. The V gene is TRBV7-2, the J gene TRBJ1-3, with 7 bases fitting TRBD1. Trimming at V came to 0 bases and at J to 1 base, leaving 3 bases not matched to a gene. This CDR3 is 16 amino acids long. Per the germline V gene, CDR1 is SGHTA and CDR2 is FQGNSA. The variable domain in full, completed from reference TRBV7-2 and TRBJ1-3, reads GAGVSQSPSNKVTEKGKDVELRCDPISGHTALYWYRQSLGQGLEFLIYFQGNSAPDKSGLPSDRFSAERTGGSVSTLTIQRTQQEDSAVYLCASSLAGTVSGNTIYFGEGSWLTVV.

V usage is TRBV11-3 and J usage is TRBJ1-1; D is unclear. V was pared by 7 bases and J by 4 bases, with 25 bases between. Germline V CDR1 and CDR2: SGHNT, YENEEA. CDR3 length: 17 residues. The CDR3 here is CASTELGRKRSVTEAFF. The CDR3 DNA reads as TGTGCCAGCACCGAGCTGGGCCGAAAACGGTCGGTCACTGAAGCTTTCTTT.